This T cell receptor (beta chain) is drawn from a study of identical twins (TCRdb year 2016). About the study as a whole: To test whether fetal clonotypes persist, the study used deep sequencing on TCR alpha and beta repertoires from monozygotic twins, unrelated adults of various ages, and cord blood. To rule out contamination, the twin experiments were replicated at different times with different library preparation protocols.

Its CDR3 holds 14 amino acids, cysteine through phenylalanine. Left in the record is the CDR3 DNA by itself, 42 bases read in frame from the first base. V and J lose 5 bases and 3 bases, and a span of 14 bases separates them. Broader findings and caveats from the paper: Recombination models systematically underestimated out-of-frame TCR alpha sharing in monozygotic twins but agreed with sharing between unrelated individuals. Excess twin sharing in beta out-of-frame sequences was weaker because fewer shared sequences lowered the signal-to-noise ratio. Zero-insertion analyses could be partly confounded by invariant T cells such as MAIT and iNKT, although diverse VJ usage argued against such confounding for most clonotypes. Fewer insertions were carried by abundant cord blood beta clonotypes, a similar but weaker trend appeared in young adult naive repertoires, and no such trend appeared in memory repertoires. Out-of-frame TCR alpha sequences shared between twins showed an excess of low generation-probability sequences compared with coincidental sharing between unrelated individuals. Conclusions relied on cross-sectional statistical analysis, since the same donors could not be followed over many years.

Only healthy Caucasian donors were included. The twin cohort consisted of three pairs of female monozygotic twins, all aged about 18 to 30 years. Positive isolation kits from Invitrogen were used to isolate CD4+ and CD8+ T cell populations. As for this clonotype: No antigen is known for it. Qualities for individual bases were not recorded, and no much larger clone is one base off.

Library prep was done by 5' RACE. Sequencing was carried out with an Illumina HiSeq 2000. Template switching added a universal primer binding site, and the final cDNA carried a unique molecular identifier that allowed TCR cDNA molecules to be counted accurately. Specific primers in the conserved constant-segment region were used to synthesize first-strand cDNA for the TCR alpha and beta chains. To control for contamination, every cDNA library carried two barcodes: a SMART-Mk sample barcode plus Illumina barcodes. Two successive PCR steps introduced TruSeq adapter sequences along with Illumina sample barcodes. Sequencing of the TCR alpha and beta cDNA libraries was done on the Illumina HiSeq platform using custom primers. Per the original workflow: Raw reads were processed with MiGEC to extract unique molecular identifiers, and MiXCR was used to determine CDR3 positions. For each individual, recombination models were inferred using an EM algorithm with the repgenHMM and IGoR tools. The tcR package in R was used for shared clonotype analysis, with sharing normalized by the product of cloneset sizes. Out-of-frame nonproductive sequences were analyzed to study raw recombination free of thymic and clonal selection effects. TCRdb's own reprocessing of the public reads used fastp at Q25 and MiXCR and kept productive beta chains. Rows merge per CDR3 protein into single entries with the most common DNA and genes. What appears here as the V and J calls and clone size reflects TCRdb's work, not the paper's. The table for this sample lists 450,000 or so distinct CDR3 sequences; 14% of them were counted only once. The top ten clonotypes cover 0.4% to 0.55% of the sample.

The same sample was also used in a study of yellow fever vaccine responses in identical twins. As the second paper documents: The authors reported that the T cell response to vaccination in identical twins appeared partly convergent and partly personalized. The study precisely tracked vaccine-responding T cell clones in identical twins.

Sequenced input: CD4+ T cells sorted from blood. This receptor chain uses TRBV12-3 or TRBV12-4 and TRBJ2-7, with TRBD2 perhaps the D gene, on 7 matching bases. This sequence originates from a woman aged 18-29 years in good health. The DNA sequence is given as TGTGCCAGCAGTCGCGGGGGACAATACTACGAGCAGTACTTC. Its amino acids are CASSRGGQYYEQYF.